This record looks at one TCR beta chain sequence and its context. This sample was taken from a study of blood T cell repertoires in COVID-19. Study overall: Acute and convalescent COVID-19 specimens originated in the United States, Italy and Spain.

Germline-derived CDR1 and CDR2 are SGHRS and YFSETQ. After removal of 7 bases from V and 6 bases from J, the junction contained 9 bases not matched to a gene. This CDR3 spans 15 amino acids. Across 24 US areas, participants ranged in age from about 18 to 100 years. Clinical history reported by participants formed the basis on which cohorts were assigned. Per the authors' pipeline: By means of reference gene primer amplification, nucleated cell counts were estimated. TCRdb keeps only in-frame clones here, not all; method: immunoSEQ multiplex PCR. The DNA gave D and trimming, while V, J and clone size come from that table. The repertoire holds 320,000 or so clones, with more than 75% as singletons.

This chain uses TRBV5-1 with TRBJ2-1; the match to TRBD2 covers 11 bases. The receptor was isolated from a woman in her thirties who had recovered from COVID-19. The sequencing sample was made of PBMCs or T cells enriched from blood (not recorded which). The CDR3 DNA is TGCGCCAGCCCCCTGACTAGCGGGGCCCTCAATGAGCAGTTCTTC. It yields the protein CASPLTSGALNEQFF.